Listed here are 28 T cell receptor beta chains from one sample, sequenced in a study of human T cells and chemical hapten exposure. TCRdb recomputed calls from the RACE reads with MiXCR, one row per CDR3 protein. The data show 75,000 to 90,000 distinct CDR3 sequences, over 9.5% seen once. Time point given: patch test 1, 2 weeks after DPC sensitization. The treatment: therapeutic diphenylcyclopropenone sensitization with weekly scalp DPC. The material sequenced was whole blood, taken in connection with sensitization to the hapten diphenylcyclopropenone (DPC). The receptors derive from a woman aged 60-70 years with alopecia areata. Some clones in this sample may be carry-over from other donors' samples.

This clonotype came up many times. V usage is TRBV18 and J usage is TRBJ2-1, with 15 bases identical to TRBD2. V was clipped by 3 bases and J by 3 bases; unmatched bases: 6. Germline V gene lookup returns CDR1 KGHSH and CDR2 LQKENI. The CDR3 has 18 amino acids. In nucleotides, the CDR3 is TGTGCCAGCTCACCGGGGACTAGCGGGGGGACGATCTACAATGAGCAGTTCTTC. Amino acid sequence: CASSPGTSGGTIYNEQFF.

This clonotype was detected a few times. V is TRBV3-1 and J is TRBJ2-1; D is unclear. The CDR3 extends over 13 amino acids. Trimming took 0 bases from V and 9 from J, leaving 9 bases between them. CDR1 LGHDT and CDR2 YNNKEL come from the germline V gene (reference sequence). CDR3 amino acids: CASSQEGTREQFF. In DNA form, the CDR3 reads TGTGCCAGCAGCCAAGAAGGTACGCGTGAGCAGTTCTTC.

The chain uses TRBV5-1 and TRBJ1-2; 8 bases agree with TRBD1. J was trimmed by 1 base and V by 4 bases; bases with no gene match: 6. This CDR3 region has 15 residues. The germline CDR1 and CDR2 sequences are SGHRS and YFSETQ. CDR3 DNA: TGCGCCAGCAGCATGGGACAGGCTAATAACTATGGCTACACCTTC. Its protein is CASSMGQANNYGYTF.

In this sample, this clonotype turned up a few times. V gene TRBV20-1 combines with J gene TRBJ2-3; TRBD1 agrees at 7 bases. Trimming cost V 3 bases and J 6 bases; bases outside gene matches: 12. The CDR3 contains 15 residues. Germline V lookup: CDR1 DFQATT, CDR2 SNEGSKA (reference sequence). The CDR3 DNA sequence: TGCAGTGCTAGTGCCACAGGGACAGCCACCGATACGCAGTATTTT. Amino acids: CSASATGTATDTQYF.

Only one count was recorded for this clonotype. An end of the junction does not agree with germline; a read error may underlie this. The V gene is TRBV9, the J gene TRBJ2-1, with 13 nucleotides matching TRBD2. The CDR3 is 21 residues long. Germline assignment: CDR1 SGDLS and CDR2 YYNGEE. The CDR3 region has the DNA TGTTCCAGCAGCGTAAAGGCCCTGACCGCGTTCCCGGGACTAGCGGGGCTTGAGCAGTTCTTC. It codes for CSSSVKALTAFPGLAGLEQFF.

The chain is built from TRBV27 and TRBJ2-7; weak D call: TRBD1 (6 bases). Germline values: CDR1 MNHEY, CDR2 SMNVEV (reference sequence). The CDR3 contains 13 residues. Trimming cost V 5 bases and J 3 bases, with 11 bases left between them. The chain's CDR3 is CASSIYRVYEQYF. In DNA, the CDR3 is TGTGCCAGCAGTATCTACAGGGTCTACGAGCAGTACTTC.

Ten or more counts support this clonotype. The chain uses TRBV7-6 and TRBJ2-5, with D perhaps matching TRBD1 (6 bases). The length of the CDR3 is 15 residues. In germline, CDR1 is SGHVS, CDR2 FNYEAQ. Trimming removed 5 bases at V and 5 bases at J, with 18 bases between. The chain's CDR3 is CASSALRGSVETQYF. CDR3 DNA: TGTGCCAGCAGCGCACTCAGGGGTTCGGTGGAGACCCAGTACTTC.

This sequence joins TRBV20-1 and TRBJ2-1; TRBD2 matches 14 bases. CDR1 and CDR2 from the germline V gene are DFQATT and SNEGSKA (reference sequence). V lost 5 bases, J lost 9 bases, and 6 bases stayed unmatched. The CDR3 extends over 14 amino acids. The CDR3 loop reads CSAETSGGATEQFF. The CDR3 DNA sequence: TGCAGTGCTGAGACTAGCGGGGGGGCGACTGAGCAGTTCTTC.

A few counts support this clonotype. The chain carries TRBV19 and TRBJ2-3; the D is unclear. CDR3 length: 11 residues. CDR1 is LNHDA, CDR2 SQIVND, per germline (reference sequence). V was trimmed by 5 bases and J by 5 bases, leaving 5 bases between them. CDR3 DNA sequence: TGTGCCAGTAGTTCCAGAGATACGCAGTATTTT. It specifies CASSSRDTQYF.

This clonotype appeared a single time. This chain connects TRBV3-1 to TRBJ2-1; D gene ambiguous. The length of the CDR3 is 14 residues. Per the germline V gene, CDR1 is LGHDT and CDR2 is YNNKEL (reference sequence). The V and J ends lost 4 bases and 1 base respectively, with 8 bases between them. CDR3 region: CASSPPRSYNEQFF. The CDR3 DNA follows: TGTGCCAGCAGCCCACCTCGATCCTACAATGAGCAGTTCTTC.

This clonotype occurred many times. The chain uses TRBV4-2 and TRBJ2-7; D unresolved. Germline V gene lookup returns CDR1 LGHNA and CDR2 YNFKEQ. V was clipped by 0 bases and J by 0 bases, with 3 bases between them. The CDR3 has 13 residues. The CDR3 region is CASSQDHSYEQYF. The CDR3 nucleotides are TGTGCCAGCAGCCAAGACCACTCCTACGAGCAGTACTTC.

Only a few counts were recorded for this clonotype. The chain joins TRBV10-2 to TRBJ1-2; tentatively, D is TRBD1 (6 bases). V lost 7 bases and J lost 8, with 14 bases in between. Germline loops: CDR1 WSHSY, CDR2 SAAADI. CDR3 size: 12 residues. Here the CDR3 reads CASTSDSYGYTF. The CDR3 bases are TGCGCCAGCACATCGGACAGTTACGGCTACACCTTC.

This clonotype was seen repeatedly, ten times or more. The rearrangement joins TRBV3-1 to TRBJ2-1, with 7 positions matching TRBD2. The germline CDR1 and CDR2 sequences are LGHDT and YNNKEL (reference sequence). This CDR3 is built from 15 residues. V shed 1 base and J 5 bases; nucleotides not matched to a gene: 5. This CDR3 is CASSQVGLRNNEQFF. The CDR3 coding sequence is TGTGCCAGCAGCCAAGTGGGACTACGAAACAATGAGCAGTTCTTC.

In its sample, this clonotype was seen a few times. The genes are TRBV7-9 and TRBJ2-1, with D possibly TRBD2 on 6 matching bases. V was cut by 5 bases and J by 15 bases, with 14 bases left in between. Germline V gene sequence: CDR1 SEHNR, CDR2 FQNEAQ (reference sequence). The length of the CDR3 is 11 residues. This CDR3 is CASSLWEEGFF. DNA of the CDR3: TGTGCCAGCAGCCTTTGGGAGGAGGGGTTCTTC.

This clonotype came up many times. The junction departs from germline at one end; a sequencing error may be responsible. CDR3 sequence reads: CASSPGQGNSYEQYF. CDR3 nucleotide sequence: TGTGCTAGCAGTCCCGGACAGGGGAATTCCTACGAGCAGTACTTC. The V and J genes are TRBV7-7 and TRBJ2-7; 9 nucleotides line up with TRBD1. CDR1 SSHAT and CDR2 FNYEAQ come from the germline V gene (reference sequence). The CDR3 has 15 residues. The full variable domain, rest sourced from reference TRBV7-7 and TRBJ2-7, is GAGVSQSPRYKVTKRGQDVTLRCDPISSHATLYWYQQALGQGPEFLTYFNYEAQPDKSGLPSDRFSAERPEGSISTLTIQRTEQRDSAMYRCASSPGQGNSYEQYFGPGTRLTVT.

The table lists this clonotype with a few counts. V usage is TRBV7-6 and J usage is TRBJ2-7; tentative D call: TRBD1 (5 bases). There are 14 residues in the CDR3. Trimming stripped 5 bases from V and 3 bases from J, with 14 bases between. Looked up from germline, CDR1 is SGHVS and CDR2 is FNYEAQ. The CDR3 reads CASSPSTGGYEQYF. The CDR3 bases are TGTGCCAGCAGCCCGTCTACAGGTGGCTACGAGCAGTACTTC. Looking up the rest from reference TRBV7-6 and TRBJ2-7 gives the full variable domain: GAGVSQSPRYKVTKRGQDVALRCDPISGHVSLYWYRQALGQGPEFLTYFNYEAQQDKSGLPNDRFSAERPEGSISTLTIQRTEQRDSAMYRCASSPSTGGYEQYFGPGTRLTVT.

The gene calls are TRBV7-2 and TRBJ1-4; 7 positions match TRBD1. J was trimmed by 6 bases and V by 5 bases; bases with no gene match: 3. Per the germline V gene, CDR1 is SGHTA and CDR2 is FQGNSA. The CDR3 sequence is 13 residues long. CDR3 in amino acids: CASSRGQHEKLFF. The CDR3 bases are TGTGCCAGCAGCCGGGGACAGCATGAAAAACTGTTTTTT.

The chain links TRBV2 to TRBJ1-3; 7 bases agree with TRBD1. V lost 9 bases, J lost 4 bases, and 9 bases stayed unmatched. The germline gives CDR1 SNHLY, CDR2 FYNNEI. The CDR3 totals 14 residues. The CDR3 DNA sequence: TGTGCCAGACATACAGGGGACTCGGGAAACACCATATATTTT. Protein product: CARHTGDSGNTIYF.

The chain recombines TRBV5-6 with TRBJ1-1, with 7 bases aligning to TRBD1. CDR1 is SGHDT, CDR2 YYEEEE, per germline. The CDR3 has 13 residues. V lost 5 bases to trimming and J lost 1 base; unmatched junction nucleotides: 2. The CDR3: CASRRTGNTEAFF. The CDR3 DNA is TGTGCCAGCAGACGGACAGGGAACACTGAAGCTTTCTTT.

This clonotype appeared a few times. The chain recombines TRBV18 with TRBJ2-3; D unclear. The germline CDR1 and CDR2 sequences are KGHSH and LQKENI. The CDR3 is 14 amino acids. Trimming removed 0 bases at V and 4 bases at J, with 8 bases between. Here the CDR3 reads CASSPPGLADTQYF. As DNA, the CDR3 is TGTGCCAGCTCACCACCGGGTCTCGCAGATACGCAGTATTTT.

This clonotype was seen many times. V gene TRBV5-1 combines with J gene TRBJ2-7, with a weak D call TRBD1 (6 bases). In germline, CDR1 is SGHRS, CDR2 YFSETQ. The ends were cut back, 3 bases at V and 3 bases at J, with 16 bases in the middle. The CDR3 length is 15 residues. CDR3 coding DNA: TGCGCCAGCAGCTGGGGACATAACACAGACTACGAGCAGTACTTC. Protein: CASSWGHNTDYEQYF. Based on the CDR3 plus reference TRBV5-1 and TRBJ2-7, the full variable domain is KAGVTQTPRYLIKTRGQQVTLSCSPISGHRSVSWYQQTPGQGLQFLFEYFSETQRNKGNFPGRFSGRQFSNSRSEMNVSTLELGDSALYLCASSWGHNTDYEQYFGPGTRLTVT.

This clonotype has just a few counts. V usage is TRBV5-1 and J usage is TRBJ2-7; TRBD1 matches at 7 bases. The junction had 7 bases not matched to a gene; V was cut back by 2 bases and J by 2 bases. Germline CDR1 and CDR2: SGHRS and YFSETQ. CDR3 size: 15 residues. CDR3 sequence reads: CASSFLSGGPYEQYF. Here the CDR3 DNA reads TGCGCCAGCAGCTTTTTGTCAGGGGGACCCTACGAGCAGTACTTC. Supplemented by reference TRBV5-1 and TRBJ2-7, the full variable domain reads KAGVTQTPRYLIKTRGQQVTLSCSPISGHRSVSWYQQTPGQGLQFLFEYFSETQRNKGNFPGRFSGRQFSNSRSEMNVSTLELGDSALYLCASSFLSGGPYEQYFGPGTRLTVT.

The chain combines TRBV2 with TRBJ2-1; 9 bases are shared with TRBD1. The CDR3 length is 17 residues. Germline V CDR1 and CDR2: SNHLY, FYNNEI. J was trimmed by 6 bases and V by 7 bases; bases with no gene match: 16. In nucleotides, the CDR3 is TGTGCCAGCACCAAGGAGCTGACCGGGACAGGGATCAATGAGCAGTTCTTC. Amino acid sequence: CASTKELTGTGINEQFF.

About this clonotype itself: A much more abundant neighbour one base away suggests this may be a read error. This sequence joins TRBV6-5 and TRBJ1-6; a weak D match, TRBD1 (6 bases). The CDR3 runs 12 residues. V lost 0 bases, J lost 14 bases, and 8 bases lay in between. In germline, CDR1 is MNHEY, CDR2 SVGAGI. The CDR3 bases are TGTGCCAGCAGTTACTCAACAGGGTCCCTCCACTTT. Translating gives CASSYSTGSLHF.

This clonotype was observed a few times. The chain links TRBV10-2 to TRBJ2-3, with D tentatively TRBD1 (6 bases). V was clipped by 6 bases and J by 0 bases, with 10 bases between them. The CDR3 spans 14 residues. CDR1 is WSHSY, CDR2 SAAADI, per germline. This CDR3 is CASRRGISTDTQYF. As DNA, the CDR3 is TGCGCCAGCAGGAGGGGGATTAGCACAGATACGCAGTATTTT.

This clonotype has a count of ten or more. CDR3 in amino acids: CASRPREGPYEQYF. CDR3 nucleotides: TGTGCCAGCAGACCTAGGGAAGGTCCCTACGAGCAGTACTTC. V and J are TRBV12-3 or TRBV12-4 and TRBJ2-7, with unresolved D. V lost 6 bases, J lost 2 bases, and 14 bases lay in between. The CDR3 covers 14 residues.

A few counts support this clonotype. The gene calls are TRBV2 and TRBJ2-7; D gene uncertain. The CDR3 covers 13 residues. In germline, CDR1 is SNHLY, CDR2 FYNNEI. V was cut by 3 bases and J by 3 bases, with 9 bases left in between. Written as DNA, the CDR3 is TGTGCCAGCAGTGAGGCCCCTGTCTACGAGCAGTACTTC. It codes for CASSEAPVYEQYF. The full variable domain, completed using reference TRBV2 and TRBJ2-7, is EPEVTQTPSHQVTQMGQEVILRCVPISNHLYFYWYRQILGQKVEFLVSFYNNEISEKSEIFDDQFSVERPDGSNFTLKIRSTKLEDSAMYFCASSEAPVYEQYFGPGTRLTVT.

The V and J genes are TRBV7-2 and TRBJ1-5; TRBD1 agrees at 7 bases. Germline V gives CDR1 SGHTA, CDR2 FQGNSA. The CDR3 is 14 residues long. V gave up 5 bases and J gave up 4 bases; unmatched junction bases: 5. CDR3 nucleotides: TGTGCCAGCAGCCAGACAGGGCGGAATCAGCCCCAGCATTTT. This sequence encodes CASSQTGRNQPQHF.